These 14 T cell receptor beta chains share one sample of origin, sequenced in a study of blood T cell repertoires in COVID-19. Profiled with immunoSEQ multiplex PCR; TCRdb holds only in-frame clones, not every one. The sample holds 150,000 to 250,000 clones, just under 85% seen once. The sequencing input was peripheral blood. These receptors all come from a human donor with acute or convalescent COVID-19. The donor label of this sample is uncertain.

The count of this clone is one. The genes are TRBV20-1 and TRBJ2-3, with TRBD2 identical over 10 bases. V was pared by 6 bases and J by 8 bases, with 8 bases of the junction left unmatched. This CDR3 is 13 amino acids long. In germline, CDR1 is DFQATT, CDR2 SNEGSKA (reference sequence). The CDR3 reads CSASLAGVGTQYF. The CDR3 region has the DNA TGCAGTGCCAGTCTAGCGGGAGTTGGTACGCAGTATTTT.

V usage is TRBV3-1 (or the pseudogene TRBV3-2) and J usage is TRBJ2-1; D possibly corresponds to TRBD2 (5 bases). CDR3 length equals 15 residues. The V end lost 0 bases, the J end lost 4 bases, and 10 bases lay between the germline ends. Germline loops: CDR1 LGHDT, CDR2 YNNKEL (reference sequence). DNA of the CDR3: TGTGCCAGCAGCCAAGAGAGCGGTCTGTACAATGAGCAGTTCTTC. As protein: CASSQESGLYNEQFF.

There are a few counts of this clone. The rearrangement uses TRBV19 and TRBJ1-4; 12 bases map to TRBD1. This CDR3 is 17 amino acids long. Germline V gene data show CDR1 as LNHDA and CDR2 as SQIVND (reference sequence). The V gene end was trimmed by 5 bases and the J gene end by 3 bases; junction bases not matched to a gene: 7. This CDR3 is CASSPRDRGLSNEKLFF. The CDR3 bases are TGTGCCAGTAGTCCCCGGGACAGGGGGCTATCTAATGAAAAACTGTTTTTT.

The CDR3 loop is CASSSNRGGPGNTIYF. Written as DNA, the CDR3 is TGTGCCAGCAGCTCCAACAGGGGTGGCCCTGGAAACACCATATATTTT. The chain uses TRBV5-4 and TRBJ1-3, with 7 bases aligning to TRBD1. Germline V gene sequence: CDR1 SGHNT, CDR2 YYREEE (reference sequence). The CDR3 runs 16 residues. Germline trimming cut 3 bases from V and 2 bases from J; bases unmatched to any gene: 8.

The CDR3 sequence is CASSPEVNTEAFF. The CDR3 DNA reads TGTGCCAGCTCACCAGAGGTGAACACTGAAGCTTTCTTT. This chain links TRBV18 with TRBJ1-1; D gene ambiguous. The germline V and J ends were trimmed by 2 bases and 0 bases, with 4 bases remaining between them. This CDR3 is built from 13 residues. Per the germline V gene, CDR1 is KGHSH and CDR2 is LQKENI.

This chain links TRBV7-2 with TRBJ2-1; D might be TRBD1 (6 bases). The V gene lost 5 bases and the J gene lost 2 bases, with 10 bases spanning the gap. CDR3 length: 14 amino acids. Germline V gene sequence: CDR1 SGHTA, CDR2 FQGNSA. The DNA of the CDR3 is TGTGCCAGCAGCCAAAGGGACACCTACAATGAGCAGTTCTTC. This sequence encodes CASSQRDTYNEQFF.

This clone has just a few counts. The chain links TRBV19 to TRBJ2-2; D ambiguous. There are 13 residues in the CDR3. The ends were cut back, 7 bases at V and 1 base at J, with 7 bases in the middle. CDR1 LNHDA and CDR2 SQIVND come from the germline V gene (reference sequence). The CDR3 loop is CASTSGNTGELFF. As DNA, the CDR3 is TGTGCCAGTACCTCAGGGAACACCGGGGAGCTGTTTTTT.

The rearrangement links TRBV18 to TRBJ1-4; D call uncertain. Germline CDR1 KGHSH, CDR2 LQKENI. V was trimmed by 3 bases and J by 7 bases, leaving 12 bases between them. The CDR3 is 14 residues long. Written as DNA, the CDR3 is TGTGCCAGCTCACCTTCCTCTGTCCCTGAAAAACTGTTTTTT. Translated, it gives CASSPSSVPEKLFF.

V usage is TRBV11-1 and J usage is TRBJ1-6, with 8 bases that match TRBD1. From germline, CDR1 is SGHAT and CDR2 FQDESV (reference sequence). The length of the CDR3 is 14 residues. J lost 9 bases, V lost 5 bases, and 6 bases had no gene match. CDR3 in DNA: TGTGCCAGCAGCCCTGGACAGGGAAGTTCACCCCTCCACTTT. This gives the protein CASSPGQGSSPLHF.

This chain uses TRBV6-5 with TRBJ1-5; D gene ambiguous. V lost 7 bases, J lost 0 bases, and 10 bases lay in between. The V gene's germline CDR1 is MNHEY and CDR2 SVGAGI. The CDR3 has 14 residues. The CDR3 coding sequence is TGTGCCAGCAATAGCGTCTATAGCAATCAGCCCCAGCATTTT. Amino acid sequence: CASNSVYSNQPQHF.

The chain recombines TRBV11-2 with TRBJ2-7; maybe TRBD1 (6 bases). The CDR3 contains 14 residues. Trimming cost V 1 base and J 5 bases, with 12 bases left between them. Germline V gene lookup returns CDR1 SGHAT and CDR2 FQNNGV. The CDR3 sequence: CASSLAQGNNEQYF. The CDR3 nucleotides read TGTGCCAGCAGCTTAGCACAGGGTAATAACGAGCAGTACTTC.

The rearrangement links TRBV12-3 or TRBV12-4 to TRBJ2-3, with unresolved D. The CDR3 loop spans 13 amino acids. V was pared by 1 base and J by 4 bases, with 6 bases between. CDR3 nucleotides: TGTGCCAGCAGTTTAGGGCACGCAGATACGCAGTATTTT. It codes for CASSLGHADTQYF.

This chain joins TRBV12-5 and TRBJ1-3, with 7 nucleotides matching TRBD1. V lost 1 base to trimming and J lost 0 bases; unmatched junction nucleotides: 9. The CDR3 is made up of 18 amino acids. Germline V gene sequence: CDR1 LGHNT, CDR2 FRNRAP. CDR3: CASGLDLGQAPSGNTIYF. In DNA, the CDR3 is TGTGCTAGTGGTTTGGACCTCGGACAGGCGCCCTCTGGAAACACCATATATTTT.

V and J are TRBV11-2 and TRBJ2-5; D gene ambiguous. Germline CDR1 and CDR2: SGHAT and FQNNGV. The V gene lost 1 base and the J gene lost 7 bases, with 7 bases spanning the gap. CDR3 length: 12 residues. This CDR3 is CASSLGAGTQYF. The CDR3 region has the DNA TGTGCCAGCAGCTTAGGGGCCGGGACCCAGTACTTC.